This TCR beta chain was recovered during a study of beta chain features in type 1 diabetes. Study-level background: Comparable age, gender and cell yields were observed in patients relative to healthy donors.

With respect to this clone: Its antigen is still unknown.

Study observations and caveats: In comparison with healthy donors, patients had naive, central memory and Treg TCRB repertoires that appeared more similar.

Expressed TCRB transcripts were sequenced, since all the RNA that had been isolated was reverse transcribed. An average of approximately 3.4 million reads was obtained for naive, central memory and regulatory T cell samples. Produced via immunoSEQ multiplex PCR; TCRdb's table is partial and in-frame only. This sample has nearly 250,000 clones, with about 14% found just once. The sample taken for sequencing was naive CD4+ T cells from blood. The receptor was isolated from a woman in her forties in good health.

The CDR3 DNA follows: TGCGCCAGCAGCTTGCAAACAGGGGGTCTCACTGAAGCTTTCTTT. Protein sequence: CASSLQTGGLTEAFF. The rearrangement links TRBV5-1 to TRBJ1-1, with 8 bases matching TRBD1. The CDR3 spans 15 residues. With V trimmed by 1 base and J by 4 bases, 6 bases remained unmatched. The germline CDR1 and CDR2 sequences are SGHRS and YFSETQ.